The 3 T cell receptor beta chains listed next were all sequenced from one sample in a study of cytomegalovirus exposure and HLA in healthy donors. A multiplex PCR was run with 60 Vbeta primers and 13 Jbeta primers. The method was immunoSEQ multiplex PCR; TCRdb's version includes in-frame clones alone and lacks a portion of them. The sample records 100,000 or so clones, around 79% being singletons. What was sequenced was PBMCs. The receptors originated from a male donor in good health and CMV-seropositive.

The V gene is TRBV6-1, the J gene TRBJ2-1, with 12 nucleotides matching TRBD2. Trimming took 8 bases from V and 12 from J; bases not matched to a gene: 11. CDR1 is MNHNS and CDR2 is SASEGT in the germline V gene. The CDR3 runs to 14 residues. The CDR3 region is CASCPSGGARAQFF. The CDR3 nucleotides are TGTGCCAGCTGCCCTAGCGGGGGGGCCCGTGCGCAGTTCTTC.

V and J are TRBV5-1 and TRBJ2-7; the match to TRBD1 covers 8 bases. J gave up 0 bases and V 4 bases, and 18 bases lay outside the gene matches. This CDR3 is built from 19 residues. Germline V CDR1 and CDR2: SGHRS, YFSETQ. CDR3 nucleotide sequence: TGCGCCAGCAGCCCCGAAGGCGGACAGGGAGCCGTTCCCTCCTACGAGCAGTACTTC. Encoded protein: CASSPEGGQGAVPSYEQYF.

In its sample, this clone was seen a few times. This chain connects TRBV5-1 to TRBJ1-1, with 7 bases identical to TRBD1. Trimming cost V 2 bases and J 1 base; bases outside gene matches: 5. CDR1 is SGHRS, CDR2 YFSETQ, per germline. This CDR3 has 15 residues. The CDR3 sequence: CASSFTGESNTEAFF. The DNA of the CDR3 is TGCGCCAGCAGCTTCACAGGGGAATCGAACACTGAAGCTTTCTTT.